Listed below are T cell receptor beta chains from one sample, sequenced in a study of T cell responses to AZD1222 COVID-19 vaccine. Libraries were prepared by immunoSEQ multiplex PCR; TCRdb keeps only in-frame clonotypes and omits some of them. The sample lists 150,000 to 250,000 clones, approximately 89% occurring once. The source was peripheral blood, collected 28 days after the second AZD1222 dose. The receptors derive from an adult who received the AZD1222 COVID-19 vaccine. Each CDR3 is given with its conserved first and last residue. The D gene is left open where the match is weak. Not all rows give a size; the values are once, few, many and, for expanded clones, a class.

length	D	J	size	V	CDR3	DNA
14	TRBD1	TRBJ1-1	NA	TRBV2	CASTDRGLYTEAFF	TGTGCCAGCACCGACAGGGGTTTGTACACTGAAGCTTTCTTT
13	NA	TRBJ2-7	NA	TRBV19	CASSKETSYEQYF	TGTGCCAGTAGTAAAGAAACCTCCTACGAGCAGTACTTC
16	TRBD1	TRBJ1-3	NA	TRBV11-2	CASSLLFGTGSDTIYF	TGTGCCAGCAGCTTATTATTTGGGACAGGGAGTGACACCATATATTTT
15	NA	TRBJ1-2	NA	TRBV7-2	CASSLGRGADYGYTF	TGTGCCAGCAGCTTAGGAAGGGGGGCAGACTATGGCTACACCTTC
11	NA	TRBJ1-1	NA	TRBV28	CASSLESEAFF	TGTGCCAGCAGTTTAGAATCTGAAGCTTTCTTT
19	TRBD2	TRBJ2-7	NA	TRBV9	CASSPAPGVSSGRNYEQYF	TGTGCCAGCAGCCCGGCACCGGGGGTGTCTAGCGGGAGGAACTACGAGCAGTACTTC
20	TRBD2	TRBJ2-3	few	TRBV5-1	CASSLSGGRVLAGVTDTQYF	TGCGCCAGCAGCCTATCTGGAGGCAGGGTACTAGCGGGAGTAACAGATACGCAGTATTTT
14	TRBD1	TRBJ2-2	NA	TRBV5-1	CASSIQGYAGELFF	TGCGCCAGCAGCATACAGGGGTATGCCGGGGAGCTGTTTTTT
13	NA	TRBJ2-2	NA	TRBV3-1/TRBV3-2	CASSRTGGGELFF	TGTGCCAGCAGCCGAACGGGTGGCGGGGAGCTGTTTTTT
14	TRBD1	TRBJ1-1	NA	TRBV28	CASGTGGMNTEAFF	TGTGCCAGCGGTACAGGGGGCATGAACACTGAAGCTTTCTTT
14	TRBD2	TRBJ2-3	NA	TRBV20-1	CSASRAGAPDTQYF	TGCAGTGCTAGTAGGGCGGGAGCCCCAGATACGCAGTATTTT
17	NA	TRBJ1-6	NA	TRBV28	CASSTRRPGAYNSPLHF	TGTGCCAGCTCGACTCGCCGACCGGGGGCTTATAATTCACCCCTCCACTTT
13	NA	TRBJ1-5	NA	TRBV12-3/TRBV12-4	CASSPDSMRPQHF	TGTGCCAGCAGCCCAGACAGTATGCGGCCCCAGCATTTT
15	NA	TRBJ2-3	NA	TRBV5-1	CASSFGGAGTDTQYF	TGCGCCAGCAGCTTCGGGGGCGCTGGCACAGATACGCAGTATTTT
14	NA	TRBJ2-7	NA	TRBV7-8	CASQDRWGGREQYF	TGTGCCAGCCAAGACCGCTGGGGGGGGCGCGAGCAGTACTTC
15	TRBD1	TRBJ1-5	NA	TRBV7-2	CASSPTGTDNQPQHF	TGTGCCAGCAGCCCGACCGGGACAGACAATCAGCCCCAGCATTTT
16	TRBD2	TRBJ2-1	NA	TRBV4-3	CASSRQLAGVYNEQFF	TGCGCCAGCAGCCGCCAACTAGCGGGAGTCTACAATGAGCAGTTCTTC
11	NA	TRBJ2-4	NA	TRBV28	CASSQRGVQYF	TGTGCCAGCAGTCAACGGGGAGTTCAGTACTTC
15	NA	TRBJ1-4	NA	TRBV11-3	CASSSPGATNEKLFF	TGTGCCAGCAGCTCCCCGGGGGCAACTAATGAAAAACTGTTTTTT
15	TRBD1	TRBJ1-5	NA	TRBV2	CASRAGTGGGQPQHF	TGTGCCAGCAGGGCCGGGACAGGTGGGGGTCAGCCCCAGCATTTT
12	NA	TRBJ1-5	NA	TRBV28	CASSYLNQPQHF	TGTGCCAGCAGTTACCTTAATCAGCCCCAGCATTTT
17	TRBD2	TRBJ2-1	NA	TRBV14	CASSQFRSGRSYNEQFF	TGTGCCAGCAGCCAATTTAGGAGCGGGAGATCCTACAATGAGCAGTTCTTC
11	NA	TRBJ2-6	NA	TRBV2	CASSRTNVLTF	TGTGCCAGCAGTCGGACCAACGTCCTGACTTTC
15	NA	TRBJ2-1	once	TRBV7-3	CASSFSPASYNEQFF	TGTGCCAGCAGTTTCAGCCCCGCTTCCTACAATGAGCAGTTCTTC
12	NA	TRBJ2-1	NA	TRBV2	CASSVGGVEQFF	TGTGCCAGCAGTGTAGGTGGGGTTGAGCAGTTCTTC
18	NA	TRBJ2-3	once	TRBV4-1	CASSQSAGFDIRPDTQYF	TGCGCCAGCAGCCAATCGGCCGGGTTCGATATCAGGCCAGATACGCAGTATTTT
12	NA	TRBJ1-1	NA	TRBV30	CAYGWGRSEAFF	TGTGCTTACGGATGGGGGCGAAGTGAAGCTTTCTTT
14	NA	TRBJ1-4	once	TRBV11-2	CASSLVRDPPLLFF	TGTGCCAGCAGCTTAGTAAGGGACCCGCCTTTGCTGTTTTTT
11	NA	TRBJ1-2	NA	TRBV10-3	CAISERAGYTF	TGTGCCATCAGTGAGAGGGCAGGCTACACCTTC
15	NA	TRBJ1-5	once	TRBV5-1	CASSLDGNSNQPQHF	TGCGCCAGCAGCTTGGACGGAAATAGCAATCAGCCCCAGCATTTT
17	NA	TRBJ1-2	NA	TRBV7-6	CASSPRGVSDSKYGYTF	TGTGCCAGCAGCCCTAGGGGGGTGTCGGACAGTAAATATGGCTACACCTTC
15	NA	TRBJ1-3	few	TRBV19	CASSIGAGDGNTIYF	TGTGCCAGTAGTATAGGGGCAGGGGATGGAAACACCATATATTTT
11	NA	TRBJ2-5	NA	TRBV20-1	CSAAGLETQYF	TGCAGTGCTGCAGGGCTGGAGACCCAGTACTTC
13	NA	TRBJ1-2	NA	TRBV7-2	CASSLAQQYGYTF	TGTGCCAGCAGCTTAGCGCAGCAATATGGCTACACCTTC
12	NA	TRBJ1-1	NA	TRBV3-1/TRBV3-2	CASSPGQRGAFF	TGTGCCAGCAGCCCCGGACAGAGGGGAGCTTTCTTT
15	TRBD2	TRBJ2-5	NA	TRBV5-4	CASSTSTSGWETQYF	TGTGCCAGCAGCACTTCGACTAGCGGCTGGGAGACCCAGTACTTC
15	NA	TRBJ1-6	NA	TRBV14	CASSLDSGPSSPLHF	TGTGCCAGCAGCCTAGATTCGGGGCCGAGTTCACCCCTCCACTTT
14	NA	TRBJ2-2	NA	TRBV7-3	CASSPQLGTGELFF	TGTGCCAGCAGCCCCCAGCTGGGAACCGGGGAGCTGTTTTTT
11	NA	TRBJ2-7	NA	TRBV20-1	CSAISSYEQYF	TGCAGTGCTATAAGCTCCTACGAGCAGTACTTC
11	TRBD1	TRBJ2-7	NA	TRBV29-1	CSVEGQYEQYF	TGCAGCGTAGAGGGACAGTACGAGCAGTACTTC
15	TRBD1	TRBJ1-2	NA	TRBV3-1/TRBV3-2	CASSLRTGQGYGYTF	TGTGCCAGCAGCCTCAGGACCGGACAGGGCTATGGCTACACCTTC
19	NA	TRBJ2-3	NA	TRBV6-8	CASRKGRVRPLLHTDTQYF	TGTGCCAGCAGGAAAGGCAGGGTCCGACCCCTTCTTCACACAGATACGCAGTATTTT
14	NA	TRBJ1-2	NA	TRBV6-2/TRBV6-3	CASSFATGQSGYTF	TGTGCCAGCAGCTTCGCGACAGGACAGAGTGGCTACACCTTC
13	TRBD1	TRBJ1-2	NA	TRBV19	CAIKGRGNYGYTF	TGTGCCATTAAGGGCAGGGGGAACTATGGCTACACCTTC
13	TRBD1	TRBJ2-7	NA	TRBV7-8	CASAGTGPYEQYF	TGTGCCAGCGCCGGGACAGGACCCTACGAGCAGTACTTC
13	NA	TRBJ2-7	NA	TRBV5-1	CASSLIDRTEGYF	TGCGCCAGCAGCTTGATCGACAGGACGGAAGGATACTTC
13	NA	TRBJ1-1	NA	TRBV19	CASMRERNTEAFF	TGTGCCAGTATGAGGGAGAGGAACACTGAAGCTTTCTTT
14	NA	TRBJ2-1	NA	TRBV6-5	CASGSGAGNSEQFF	TGTGCCAGCGGGTCGGGGGCAGGGAATAGTGAGCAGTTCTTC
12	NA	TRBJ1-3	NA	TRBV6-5	CASTDPGRPIYF	TGTGCCAGCACCGATCCGGGGAGGCCCATATATTTT
14	NA	TRBJ1-1	NA	TRBV10-3	CAIVRGGGQSEAFF	TGTGCCATCGTAAGGGGTGGTGGTCAAAGTGAAGCTTTCTTT
16	TRBD1	TRBJ2-2	NA	TRBV10-3	CAIMGQGAPNTGELFF	TGTGCCATCATGGGACAGGGGGCGCCGAACACCGGGGAGCTGTTTTTT
14	NA	TRBJ1-2	NA	TRBV4-2	CASSQVSQEDGYTF	TGTGCCAGCAGCCAAGTCTCACAGGAGGATGGCTACACCTTC